The 20 T cell receptor beta chains reported below all come from one sample, sequenced in a study of blood T cell repertoires in COVID-19. TCRdb's copy holds only in-frame clones and misses some; the assay was immunoSEQ multiplex PCR. The sample consists of around 110,000 clones, 75% to 90% of them appearing once. Specimen: peripheral blood. The receptors stem from a man aged 35-49 years with acute or convalescent COVID-19.

This clone was found a few times. This rearrangement joins TRBV25-1 to TRBJ2-1; 7 bases are a match to TRBD1. The V gene end was trimmed by 6 bases and the J gene end by 7 bases; junction bases not matched to a gene: 6. CDR1 and CDR2 from the germline V gene are MGHDK and SYGVNS. The CDR3 length is 13 residues. The chain's CDR3 is CASSQQGLNEQFF. As DNA, the CDR3 is TGTGCCAGCAGCCAACAGGGGTTGAATGAGCAGTTCTTC.

V gene TRBV7-9 combines with J gene TRBJ1-1; weak D call: TRBD1 (5 bases). The germline CDR1 and CDR2 sequences are SEHNR and FQNEAQ (reference sequence). Trimming took off 1 base at V and 5 bases at J, with 14 bases between the two ends. This CDR3 contains 15 residues. The CDR3 DNA sequence: TGTGCCAGCAGCTTAGTTCAGGGTGGGGTAACTGAAGCTTTCTTT. It is translated as CASSLVQGGVTEAFF.

The chain has TRBV30 and TRBJ2-7; perhaps TRBD1 as D (5 bases). This CDR3 comprises 14 residues. In germline, CDR1 is GTSNPN, CDR2 SVGIG (reference sequence). V lost 2 bases and J 2 bases, leaving 13 bases between the germline ends. Here the CDR3 reads CAWSSNPGTYEQYF. In nucleotides, the CDR3 is TGTGCCTGGAGTTCTAACCCAGGGACCTACGAGCAGTACTTC.

This clone has just a few counts. The chain recombines TRBV30 with TRBJ1-1; D remains ambiguous. V lost 2 bases and J 0 bases, leaving 7 bases between the germline ends. In germline, CDR1 is GTSNPN, CDR2 SVGIG (reference sequence). The CDR3 is 13 amino acids. DNA of the CDR3: TGTGCCTGGAGTCGACTCATGAACACTGAAGCTTTCTTT. Encoded protein: CAWSRLMNTEAFF.

The rearrangement joins TRBV6-1 to TRBJ1-1; D remains unclear. The CDR3 has 11 amino acids. The germline V and J ends were trimmed by 2 bases and 8 bases, with 6 bases remaining between them. CDR1 and CDR2 from the germline V gene are MNHNS and SASEGT. The CDR3 DNA follows: TGTGCCAGCAGTGAAAGGAGCGAAGCTTTCTTT. Translating it yields CASSERSEAFF.

As for this clone: The junction differs from germline at one of its ends, possibly a read error. V and J are TRBV10-3 and TRBJ2-7; 8 bases map to TRBD1. This CDR3 comprises 11 residues. Germline-derived CDR1 and CDR2 are ENHRY and SYGVKD. CDR3 DNA sequence: TGTGCCATCAGGACGACAGGGGAGGAAAACTTC. Translating gives CAIRTTGEENF.

The chain joins TRBV6-5 to TRBJ1-2; 9 bases align to TRBD1. The trim removed 6 bases at V and 1 base at J, leaving 3 bases unmatched. This CDR3 has 14 residues. The germline V gene has CDR1 MNHEY and CDR2 SVGAGI. CDR3 loop: CASSGTGSNYGYTF. The DNA for the CDR3 is TGTGCCAGCAGCGGGACAGGGAGTAACTATGGCTACACCTTC.

The table lists this clone with a count of one. The rearrangement uses TRBV18 and TRBJ1-3; the D gene is possibly TRBD1 (5 bases). Germline-derived CDR1 and CDR2 are KGHSH and LQKENI. V was cut by 3 bases and J by 2 bases, with 14 bases left in between. This CDR3 region has 16 residues. The CDR3 sequence is CASSPIRGTTGNTIYF. In nucleotides, the CDR3 is TGTGCCAGCTCACCTATCCGGGGGACCACTGGAAACACCATATATTTT.

The genes are TRBV7-2 and TRBJ2-7; 13 nucleotides align to TRBD2. CDR1 is SGHTA, CDR2 FQGNSA, per germline. The CDR3 has 16 amino acids. V gave up 5 bases and J gave up 2 bases; unmatched junction bases: 6. Written as DNA, the CDR3 is TGTGCCAGCAGCCCCGGGACTAGCGGGAACCCCTACGAGCAGTACTTC. Its protein is CASSPGTSGNPYEQYF.

The chain links TRBV9 to TRBJ1-4; 9 bases are shared with TRBD1. Germline trimming cut 3 bases from V and 7 bases from J; bases unmatched to any gene: 4. Looked up from germline, CDR1 is SGDLS and CDR2 is YYNGEE. The length of the CDR3 is 14 residues. The chain's CDR3 is CASSAGQGGEKLFF. Here the CDR3 DNA reads TGTGCCAGCAGCGCGGGACAGGGAGGTGAAAAACTGTTTTTT.

This chain joins TRBV9 and TRBJ1-6, with D unclear. Germline assignment: CDR1 SGDLS and CDR2 YYNGEE. The CDR3 has 14 residues. Trimming removed 3 bases at V and 7 bases at J, with 11 bases between. The chain's CDR3 is CASSAGAVNSPLHF. CDR3 bases: TGTGCCAGCAGCGCGGGAGCTGTAAATTCACCCCTCCACTTT.

This chain uses TRBV10-3 with TRBJ1-1; TRBD1 agrees at 9 bases. This CDR3 has 13 residues. The V gene's germline CDR1 is ENHRY and CDR2 SYGVKD. Trimming cost V 8 bases and J 5 bases; bases outside gene matches: 6. Here the CDR3 DNA reads TGTGCCATCCGGGACAGGGCTAGTACTGAAGCTTTCTTT. Protein: CAIRDRASTEAFF.

The V gene is TRBV5-1, the J gene TRBJ1-1, with D possibly matching TRBD1 (5 bases). Trimming removed 2 bases at V and 4 bases at J, with 9 bases between. The germline V gene has CDR1 SGHRS and CDR2 YFSETQ. The CDR3 totals 13 residues. The CDR3, as DNA: TGCGCCAGCAGCTTCCTCGGGGGCACTGAAGCTTTCTTT. Protein: CASSFLGGTEAFF. The complete variable domain, with remaining parts taken from reference TRBV5-1 and TRBJ1-1, reads KAGVTQTPRYLIKTRGQQVTLSCSPISGHRSVSWYQQTPGQGLQFLFEYFSETQRNKGNFPGRFSGRQFSNSRSEMNVSTLELGDSALYLCASSFLGGTEAFFGQGTRLTVV.

The chain recombines TRBV15 with TRBJ2-1; TRBD2 matches at 11 bases. The germline gives CDR1 LNHNV, CDR2 YYDKDF (reference sequence). V gave up 4 bases and J gave up 7 bases; unmatched junction bases: 9. The CDR3 spans 16 residues. The CDR3 DNA is TGTGCCACCAGCAAGGGCTTGGGACTAGCGGTGAATGAGCAGTTCTTC. This codes for CATSKGLGLAVNEQFF.

The J gene is TRBJ2-1, the V gene TRBV3-1 (or the pseudogene TRBV3-2), with D unclear. CDR3 size: 15 residues. Germline CDR1 reads LGHDT; CDR2 reads YNNKEL (reference sequence). Deletions cut 0 bases from V and 0 bases from J, with 6 bases between. CDR3 amino acids: CASSQDWSSYNEQFF. The DNA of the CDR3 is TGTGCCAGCAGCCAAGATTGGAGCTCCTACAATGAGCAGTTCTTC.

The chain is built from TRBV10-1 and TRBJ2-5; TRBD2 matches 7 bases. CDR3 length: 21 residues. The germline V gene encodes CDR1 WNHNN and CDR2 SYGVQD (reference sequence). The J segment lost 5 bases and the V segment lost 4 bases, leaving 28 bases of the junction unmatched. CDR3 sequence (DNA): TGCGCCAGCAGTGCCTCGTCTGGGAAGGATAAGTCGGGGGGACGGTCGGAGACCCAGTACTTC. Its translation: CASSASSGKDKSGGRSETQYF.

The rearrangement links TRBV6-5 to TRBJ1-1; D may be TRBD1 (5 bases). V was shortened by 5 bases and J by 1 base, with 8 bases between the two germline ends. Looked up from germline, CDR1 is MNHEY and CDR2 is SVGAGI. The CDR3 is made up of 13 amino acids. The CDR3 protein is CASSRDRNTEAFF. In nucleotides, the CDR3 is TGTGCCAGCAGTCGCGACAGGAACACTGAAGCTTTCTTT.

The chain is built from TRBV11-2 and TRBJ2-5; the D is unclear. Germline loops: CDR1 SGHAT, CDR2 FQNNGV. This CDR3 has 14 residues. Trimming stripped 5 bases from V and 5 bases from J, with 15 bases between. The CDR3 spells CASSITRSGETQYF. In DNA form, the CDR3 reads TGTGCCAGCAGCATTACCAGATCCGGGGAGACCCAGTACTTC.

The J gene is TRBJ2-3, the V gene TRBV4-2, with a weak D call TRBD2 (6 bases). V was trimmed by 0 bases and J by 0 bases, leaving 19 bases between them. Germline values: CDR1 LGHNA, CDR2 YNFKEQ. The CDR3 has 19 residues. This CDR3 reads CASSQDRRGEETSTDTQYF. The CDR3, as DNA: TGTGCCAGCAGCCAAGATAGGAGGGGAGAGGAAACTAGCACAGATACGCAGTATTTT.

J is TRBJ2-3 and V is TRBV18; tentative D call: TRBD1 (6 bases). This CDR3 region has 14 residues. Deletions cut 5 bases from V and 5 bases from J, with 14 bases between. Germline values: CDR1 KGHSH, CDR2 LQKENI. The CDR3 coding sequence is TGTGCCAGCTCAAAATTACAGGGTGGAGATACGCAGTATTTT. Translating gives CASSKLQGGDTQYF.